This is a list of T cell receptor beta chains from one sample in a study of tumor-infiltrating lymphocytes in glioblastoma multiforme. TCRdb passed the multiplex PCR reads through MiXCR, listing each CDR3 protein once. The table records fewer than 15,000 distinct CDR3 sequences, about 67% of them present only once. Material for sequencing was brain tumor tissue. These receptors were collected from a male donor with glioblastoma. Each CDR3 is given without its conserved first and last residue. A D gene is named only where the DNA matches it firmly.

D	J	V	CDR3
NA	TRBJ2-6	TRBV5-4	ASSPDEFANVLT
TRBD2	TRBJ2-5	TRBV5-4	ASSSQGLAGKETQY
NA	TRBJ2-1	TRBV29-1	SVTTGSVEQF
TRBD2	TRBJ2-3	TRBV4-1	ASSPRSSGRGTDTQY
NA	TRBJ1-5	TRBV20-1	SATTTGLGRAQH
NA	TRBJ1-4	TRBV29-1	SVVVSANEKLF
NA	TRBJ1-3	TRBV11-2	ASSAGAPPGNTIY
TRBD1	TRBJ1-6	TRBV5-6	AIGKTGRSSPPH
NA	TRBJ1-2	TRBV5-1	ASSSSQISNYGYT
TRBD2	TRBJ2-7	TRBV11-2	ASSLGGSTPFSYEQY
NA	TRBJ2-3	TRBV30	ACAQGTDTQY
NA	TRBJ2-7	TRBV7-6	ASSLVGEQY
NA	TRBJ1-5	TRBV4-3	ASSQDLSGAGPQPQH
TRBD2	TRBJ2-1	TRBV6-5	ASSPGLAGYEQF
NA	TRBJ2-7	TRBV6-1	ASSEEGGPAYEQN
NA	TRBJ1-3	TRBV28	AGSFGGLGNAIY
NA	TRBJ2-1	TRBV4-2	ASSQDLGRDSNEQF
NA	TRBJ2-1	TRBV11-1	ASGLARMRQF
NA	TRBJ1-5	TRBV12-3/TRBV12-4	ASSLGGQPQH
NA	TRBJ2-3	TRBV11-1	ASSLGPVGSTYTQY
NA	TRBJ2-2	TRBV11-2	ASIGQSYAGELF
NA	TRBJ2-5	TRBV11-3	ASSLVATAETQY
NA	NA	TRBV6-1	ASSEDDSDSYEQY
NA	TRBJ2-4	TRBV11-2	ASSLVAGENIQY
NA	TRBJ2-7	TRBV11-3	ASSLEGGKGGQY
NA	TRBJ2-3	TRBV29-1	SVEVLGAGATDTQY
NA	TRBJ2-1	TRBV11-2	ASCLERGNEQF
NA	TRBJ2-3	TRBV11-2	ASSFGPGRDTQY
NA	TRBJ2-1	TRBV20-1	SAGSPQTYNEQF
TRBD1	TRBJ2-7	TRBV11-1	ASSGQGREQY
NA	TRBJ1-2	TRBV11-2	ASSLSSVAVYGYT
NA	TRBJ1-4	TRBV4-2	ASSQGDQNEKLF
NA	TRBJ2-1	TRBV11-2	AGSLDRETINEQL
NA	TRBJ1-1	TRBV12-3/TRBV12-4	ASTPGGQGTFLNTGAF
NA	TRBJ2-1	TRBV28	ANSPGQGYEQF
NA	TRBJ1-4	TRBV5-4	ASSANWNVNEKLF
NA	TRBJ1-6	TRBV14	ASSQTDSNNSPLH
NA	TRBJ2-3	TRBV12-3/TRBV12-4	ASSRPNTDTQY
TRBD2	TRBJ2-3	TRBV10-3	AIEGSSGGRARDTQY
NA	TRBJ1-1	TRBV11-2	ASSLGTEAF
NA	TRBJ2-5	TRBV12-3/TRBV12-4	ANSSPGGRAPEETQY
NA	TRBJ1-2	TRBV29-1	SASEGEGYT
NA	TRBJ2-1	TRBV14	AGSQDTRLAFFNKQF
NA	TRBJ2-2	TRBV20-1	SARDRNGQANTGELF
NA	TRBJ2-7	TRBV11-1	AGTLGQGYGQY
NA	TRBJ2-7	TRBV20-1	SARAGGCEQY
NA	TRBJ2-5	TRBV10-3	AISETRDLRETQY
NA	TRBJ2-2	TRBV29-1	SVLNGELF
NA	TRBJ2-7	TRBV4-2	ASSQDLWVAGYEQY
NA	TRBJ1-2	TRBV30	AGAQGRNYGYT
NA	TRBJ2-3	TRBV5-1	ASNRASDTRY
NA	TRBJ2-1	TRBV6-2/TRBV6-3	ASSFRSDYNEQF
NA	TRBJ2-5	TRBV20-1	SARDQGTQETQY